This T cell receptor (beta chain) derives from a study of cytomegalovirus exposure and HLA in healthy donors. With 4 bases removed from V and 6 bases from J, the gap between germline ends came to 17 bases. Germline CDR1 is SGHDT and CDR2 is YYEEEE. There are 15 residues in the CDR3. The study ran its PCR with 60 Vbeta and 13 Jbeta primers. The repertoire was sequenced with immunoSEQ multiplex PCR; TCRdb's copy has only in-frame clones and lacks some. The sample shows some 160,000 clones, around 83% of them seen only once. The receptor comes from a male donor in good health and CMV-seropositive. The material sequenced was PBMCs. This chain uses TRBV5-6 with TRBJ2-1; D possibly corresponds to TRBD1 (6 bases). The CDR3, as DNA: TGTGCCAGCAGCCGGGATGGGGGCGCTTCCAATGAGCAGTTCTTC. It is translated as CASSRDGGASNEQFF.